The sequence of this T cell receptor beta chain was determined in a study of identical twins. The germline V gene encodes CDR1 LGHDT and CDR2 YNNKEL (reference sequence). V was trimmed by 4 bases and J by 7 bases, leaving 11 bases between them. The CDR3 is 12 residues long. Study-wide results and caveats: Analyses based on zero insertions could be partly confounded by invariant MAIT and iNKT cells.

TCRdb reprocessed the 5' RACE reads with MiXCR, giving one entry per CDR3 protein. The sample records approximately 490,000 distinct CDR3 sequences, 20% to 25% being singletons. Everyone who gave samples was a healthy Caucasian. This clonotype was seen a handful of times. Its specificity is unknown. A further study also used this sample, focusing on yellow fever vaccine responses in identical twins. That report adds: Reports say the vaccine T cell response in twins looked partly convergent and partly personalized.

Sequenced: CD4+ T cells sorted from blood. This TCR was recovered from a woman aged 18-29 years in good health. The chain has TRBV3-1 and TRBJ2-7; D unclear. CDR3 DNA sequence: TGTGCCAGCAGCCCTGGTGGTGGGGAGCAGTACTTC. Encoded protein: CASSPGGGEQYF.